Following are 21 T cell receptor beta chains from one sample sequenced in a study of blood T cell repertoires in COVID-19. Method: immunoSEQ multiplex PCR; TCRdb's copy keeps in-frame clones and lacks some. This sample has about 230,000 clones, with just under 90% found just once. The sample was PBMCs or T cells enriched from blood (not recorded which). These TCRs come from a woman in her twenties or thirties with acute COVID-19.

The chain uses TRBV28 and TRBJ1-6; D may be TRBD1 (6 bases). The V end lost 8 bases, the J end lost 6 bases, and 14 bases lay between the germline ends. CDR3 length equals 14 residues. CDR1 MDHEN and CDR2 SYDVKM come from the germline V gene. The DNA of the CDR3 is TGTGCCAGCCGGCTCGGACAGCTTAATTCACCCCTCCACTTT. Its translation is CASRLGQLNSPLHF.

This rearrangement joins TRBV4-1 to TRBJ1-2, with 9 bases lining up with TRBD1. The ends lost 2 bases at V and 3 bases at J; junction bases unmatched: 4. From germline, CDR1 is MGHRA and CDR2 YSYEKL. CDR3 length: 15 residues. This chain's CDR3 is CASSQHTGGDYGYTF. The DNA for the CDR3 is TGCGCCAGCAGCCAACATACAGGGGGCGACTATGGCTACACCTTC.

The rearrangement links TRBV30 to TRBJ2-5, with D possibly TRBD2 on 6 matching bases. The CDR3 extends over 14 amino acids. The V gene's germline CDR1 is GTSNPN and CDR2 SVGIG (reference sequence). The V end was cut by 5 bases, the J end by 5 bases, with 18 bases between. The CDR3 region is CAWGRDSRGETQYF. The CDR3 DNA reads TGTGCCTGGGGCCGCGACAGCCGGGGGGAGACCCAGTACTTC. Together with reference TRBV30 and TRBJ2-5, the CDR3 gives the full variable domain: SQTIHQWPATLVQPVGSPLSLECTVEGTSNPNLYWYRQAAGRGLQLLFYSVGIGQISSEVPQNLSASRPQDRQFILSSKKLLLSDSGFYLCAWGRDSRGETQYFGPGTRLLVL.

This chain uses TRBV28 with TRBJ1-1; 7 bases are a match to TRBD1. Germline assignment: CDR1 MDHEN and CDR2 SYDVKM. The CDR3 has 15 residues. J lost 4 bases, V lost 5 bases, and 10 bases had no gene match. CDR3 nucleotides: TGTGCCAGCAGTCCTACTTCAGGGGGTCCCACTGAAGCTTTCTTT. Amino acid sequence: CASSPTSGGPTEAFF.

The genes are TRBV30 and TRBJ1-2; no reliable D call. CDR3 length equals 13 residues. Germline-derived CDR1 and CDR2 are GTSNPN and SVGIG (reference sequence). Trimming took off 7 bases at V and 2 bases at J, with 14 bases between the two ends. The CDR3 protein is CASHSGRNYGYTF. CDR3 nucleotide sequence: TGTGCCTCCCACTCGGGGAGGAACTATGGCTACACCTTC.

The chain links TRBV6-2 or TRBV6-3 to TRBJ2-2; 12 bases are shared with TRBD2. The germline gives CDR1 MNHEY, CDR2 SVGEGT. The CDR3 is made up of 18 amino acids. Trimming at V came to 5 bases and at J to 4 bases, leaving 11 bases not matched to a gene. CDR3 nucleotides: TGTGCCAGCAGTCCCCCCCATCTAGCGGGGGGGGGCACCGGGGAGCTGTTTTTT. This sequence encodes CASSPPHLAGGGTGELFF.

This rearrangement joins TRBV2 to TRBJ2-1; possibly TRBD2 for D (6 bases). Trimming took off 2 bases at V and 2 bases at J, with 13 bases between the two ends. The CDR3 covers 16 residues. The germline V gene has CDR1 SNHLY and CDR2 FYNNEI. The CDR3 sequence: CASSERGWGPYNEQFF. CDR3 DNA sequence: TGTGCCAGCAGTGAACGGGGGTGGGGACCCTACAATGAGCAGTTCTTC.

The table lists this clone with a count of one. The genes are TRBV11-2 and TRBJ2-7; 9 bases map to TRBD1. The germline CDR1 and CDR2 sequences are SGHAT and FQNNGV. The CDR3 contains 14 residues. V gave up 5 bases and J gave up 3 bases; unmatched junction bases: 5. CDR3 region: CASSGSTGGYEQYF. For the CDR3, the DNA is TGTGCCAGCAGCGGGTCGACAGGGGGCTACGAGCAGTACTTC.

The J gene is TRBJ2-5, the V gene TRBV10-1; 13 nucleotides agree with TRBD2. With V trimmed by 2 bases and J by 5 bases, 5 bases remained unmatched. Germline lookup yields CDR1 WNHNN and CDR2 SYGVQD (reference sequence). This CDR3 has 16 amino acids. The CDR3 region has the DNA TGCGCCAGCAGTGAGCCGGGACTAGCGGGGATTGAGACCCAGTACTTC. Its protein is CASSEPGLAGIETQYF.

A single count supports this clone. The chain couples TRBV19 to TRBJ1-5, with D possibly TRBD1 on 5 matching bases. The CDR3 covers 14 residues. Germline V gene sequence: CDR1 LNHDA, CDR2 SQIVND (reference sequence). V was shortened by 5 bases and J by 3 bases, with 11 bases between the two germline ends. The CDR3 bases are TGTGCCAGTAGTGGCGGGACGGACAATCAGCCCCAGCATTTT. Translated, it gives CASSGGTDNQPQHF.

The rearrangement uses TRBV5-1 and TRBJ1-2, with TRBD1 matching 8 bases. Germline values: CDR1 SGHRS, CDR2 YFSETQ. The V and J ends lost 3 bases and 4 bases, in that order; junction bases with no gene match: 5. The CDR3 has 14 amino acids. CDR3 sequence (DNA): TGCGCCAGCAGCTCAGGGGGCAGTATCTATGGCTACACCTTC. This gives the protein CASSSGGSIYGYTF.

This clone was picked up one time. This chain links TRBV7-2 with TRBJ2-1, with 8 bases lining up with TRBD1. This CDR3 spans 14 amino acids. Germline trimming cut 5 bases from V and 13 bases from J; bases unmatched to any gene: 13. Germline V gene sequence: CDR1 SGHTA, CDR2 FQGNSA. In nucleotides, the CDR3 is TGTGCCAGCAGCCCCGCGGGACAGGTTGGAGAACAGTTCTTC. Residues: CASSPAGQVGEQFF. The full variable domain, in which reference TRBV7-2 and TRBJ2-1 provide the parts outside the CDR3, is GAGVSQSPSNKVTEKGKDVELRCDPISGHTALYWYRQSLGQGLEFLIYFQGNSAPDKSGLPSDRFSAERTGGSVSTLTIQRTQQEDSAVYLCASSPAGQVGEQFFGPGTRLTVL.

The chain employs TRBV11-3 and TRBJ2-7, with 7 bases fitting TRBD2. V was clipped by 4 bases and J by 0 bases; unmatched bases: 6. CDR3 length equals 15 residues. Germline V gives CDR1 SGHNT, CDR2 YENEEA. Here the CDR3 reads CASSSGLVDSYEQYF. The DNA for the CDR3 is TGTGCCAGCAGCTCCGGACTAGTGGACTCCTACGAGCAGTACTTC.

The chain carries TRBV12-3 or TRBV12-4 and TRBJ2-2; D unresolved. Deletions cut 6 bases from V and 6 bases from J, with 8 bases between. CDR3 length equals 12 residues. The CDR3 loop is CASSLLAGELFF. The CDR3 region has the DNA TGTGCCAGCAGCCTACTTGCCGGGGAGCTGTTTTTT.

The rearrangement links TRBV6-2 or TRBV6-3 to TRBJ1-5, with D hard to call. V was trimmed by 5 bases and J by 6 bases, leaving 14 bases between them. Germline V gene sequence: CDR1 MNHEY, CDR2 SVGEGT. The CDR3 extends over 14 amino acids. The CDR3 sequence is CASSTSNALQPQHF. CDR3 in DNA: TGTGCCAGCAGTACGTCCAACGCACTTCAGCCCCAGCATTTT.

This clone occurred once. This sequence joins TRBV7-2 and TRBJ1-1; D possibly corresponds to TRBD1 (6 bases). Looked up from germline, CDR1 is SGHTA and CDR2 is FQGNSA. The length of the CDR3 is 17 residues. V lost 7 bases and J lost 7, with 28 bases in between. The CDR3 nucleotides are TGTGCCAGCAAGCGCAGGGGTGGGTTCGAAGGGTTCGGTGAAGCTTTCTTT. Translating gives CASKRRGGFEGFGEAFF.

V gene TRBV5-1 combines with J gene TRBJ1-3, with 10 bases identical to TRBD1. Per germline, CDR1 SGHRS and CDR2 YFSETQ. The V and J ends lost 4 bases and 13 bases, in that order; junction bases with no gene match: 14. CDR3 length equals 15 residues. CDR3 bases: TGCGCCAGCAGCGGAGCCGAGACAGGGGGCCGGCGGATATATTTT. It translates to CASSGAETGGRRIYF.

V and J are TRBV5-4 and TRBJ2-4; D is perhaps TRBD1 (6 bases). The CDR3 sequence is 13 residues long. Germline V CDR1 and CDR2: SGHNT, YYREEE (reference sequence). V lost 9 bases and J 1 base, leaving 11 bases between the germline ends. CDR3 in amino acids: CATMGAAKNIQYF. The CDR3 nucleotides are TGTGCCACCATGGGGGCGGCCAAAAACATTCAGTACTTC.

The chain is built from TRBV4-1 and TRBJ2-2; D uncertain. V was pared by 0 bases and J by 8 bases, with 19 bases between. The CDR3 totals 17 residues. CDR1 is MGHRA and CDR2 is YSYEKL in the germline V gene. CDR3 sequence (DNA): TGCGCCAGCAGCCAAGATCATCGTCGGCTGTGGGCGGGGGAGCTGTTTTTT. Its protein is CASSQDHRRLWAGELFF.

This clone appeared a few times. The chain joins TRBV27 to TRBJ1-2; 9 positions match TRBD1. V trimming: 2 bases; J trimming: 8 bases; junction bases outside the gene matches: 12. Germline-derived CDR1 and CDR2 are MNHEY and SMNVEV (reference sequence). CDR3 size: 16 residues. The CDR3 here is CASSLRPGQGYRGYTF. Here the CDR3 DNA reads TGTGCCAGCAGTTTACGACCGGGACAGGGCTATAGAGGCTACACCTTC.

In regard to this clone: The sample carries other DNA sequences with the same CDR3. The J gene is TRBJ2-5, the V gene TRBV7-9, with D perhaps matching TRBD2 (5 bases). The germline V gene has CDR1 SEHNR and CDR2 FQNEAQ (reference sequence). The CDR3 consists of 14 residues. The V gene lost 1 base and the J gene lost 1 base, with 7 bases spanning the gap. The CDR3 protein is CASSLGGGQETQYF. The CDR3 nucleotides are TGTGCCAGCAGCTTAGGCGGAGGCCAAGAGACCCAGTACTTC.